The following is a T cell receptor beta chain sequence with its context. This sample was included in a study of OX40 agonist ivuxolimab in advanced cancers. Study at large: A mean age of around 60 years, range roughly 23 to 85, was recorded, and about 83% were male. The eligibility criteria allowed prior anti-PD-1, anti-PD-L1 or anti-CTLA-4 therapy, and approximately 40% had some.

Germline-derived CDR1 and CDR2 are LGHNA and YNFKEQ. This CDR3 comprises 19 residues. V shed 1 base and J 4 bases; nucleotides not matched to a gene: 13. TCRdb's table, derived via immunoSEQ multiplex PCR, lists solely in-frame clones and lacks some. The table shows about 45,000 clones, with approximately 84% occurring only once. This TCR was recovered from an adult with an advanced solid tumor such as melanoma, head and neck, liver or kidney cancer. The sample here was CD4+ or CD8+ T cells sorted from blood, taken in a trial of the OX40 agonist ivuxolimab. The V gene is TRBV4-2, the J gene TRBJ2-2; 9 bases match TRBD2. The CDR3 DNA sequence: TGTGCCAGCAGCCAAGGGGGGGCGGCGGGAGGGCCGCTCACCGGGGAGCTGTTTTTT. This encodes CASSQGGAAGGPLTGELFF.